The 31 T cell receptor beta chains below all came from one sample that was sequenced in a study of cytomegalovirus exposure and HLA in healthy donors. The PCR employed 60 Vbeta primers together with 13 Jbeta primers. Generated by immunoSEQ multiplex PCR, the TCRdb table keeps only in-frame clones and is missing some. Among approximately 95,000 clones listed, 81% were seen once. The material sequenced was PBMCs. These receptor sequences come from a woman in her 70s in good health and CMV-seropositive.

The chain carries TRBV27 and TRBJ2-5, with TRBD2 as a possible D gene (6 bases). Between the trimmed V and J ends, which lost 3 bases and 5 bases, there was a span of 10 bases. CDR3 length: 13 residues. Germline V gene lookup returns CDR1 MNHEY and CDR2 SMNVEV (reference sequence). The CDR3 here is CASSFGGWETQYF. The CDR3 nucleotides read TGTGCCAGCAGTTTCGGAGGGTGGGAGACCCAGTACTTC.

This sequence joins TRBV19 and TRBJ1-1, with 8 bases lining up with TRBD1. The CDR3 runs to 15 residues. In germline, CDR1 is LNHDA, CDR2 SQIVND (reference sequence). J gave up 4 bases and V 4 bases, and 8 bases lay outside the gene matches. The CDR3 DNA sequence: TGTGCCAGTAGTAAAACAGGGGGGTTGGGCACTGAAGCTTTCTTT. This sequence encodes CASSKTGGLGTEAFF. Filled out from reference TRBV19 and TRBJ1-1, the complete variable domain reads DGGITQSPKYLFRKEGQNVTLSCEQNLNHDAMYWYRQDPGQGLRLIYYSQIVNDFQKGDIAEGYSVSREKKESFPLTVTSAQKNPTAFYLCASSKTGGLGTEAFFGQGTRLTVV.

The rearrangement joins TRBV7-8 to TRBJ2-3, with 12 bases lining up with TRBD1. The CDR3 length is 11 residues. J was trimmed by 14 bases and V by 5 bases; bases with no gene match: 2. Germline-derived CDR1 and CDR2 are SGHVS and FQNEAQ. The CDR3 DNA is TGTGCCAGCAGCCCGGGACAGGGGGCGTATTTT. Translation: CASSPGQGAYF. The full variable domain, in which reference TRBV7-8 and TRBJ2-3 provide the parts outside the CDR3, is GAGVSQSPRYKVAKRGQDVALRCDPISGHVSLFWYQQALGQGPEFLTYFQNEAQLDKSGLPSDRFFAERPEGSVSTLKIQRTQQEDSAVYLCASSPGQGAYFGPGTRLTVL.

The chain is built from TRBV6-6 and TRBJ2-1; TRBD2 matches at 11 bases. V dropped 6 bases and J dropped 4; count of bases not matched to a gene: 5. CDR3 length: 15 amino acids. CDR1 and CDR2 (germline): MNHNY, SVGAGI (reference sequence). The CDR3, as DNA: TGTGCCAGCAGGGATACTAGCGGGAGTTACAATGAGCAGTTCTTC. Amino acids: CASRDTSGSYNEQFF.

The V and J genes are TRBV5-1 and TRBJ2-7; 7 positions agree with TRBD1. With 3 bases clipped from V and 4 bases from J, the junction kept 4 bases outside the gene matches. Germline lookup yields CDR1 SGHRS and CDR2 YFSETQ. The CDR3 totals 13 residues. DNA of the CDR3: TGCGCCAGCAGCTCGACAGGGTCGTACGAGCAGTACTTC. It specifies CASSSTGSYEQYF.

Notes on this clone: One end of the junction does not line up with germline, which may come from a read error. This chain links TRBV7-7 with TRBJ2-2; maybe TRBD2 (5 bases). CDR1 and CDR2 (germline): SSHAT, FNYEAQ (reference sequence). The CDR3 spans 15 residues. CDR3 bases: TGTGCTAGCAGCTCCGGGCCAACTAGTTCCGGGGAGCTGTTTTTT. It specifies CASSSGPTSSGELFF.

The chain has TRBV6-1 and TRBJ2-7, with a weak D call TRBD2 (5 bases). V lost 6 bases and J 0 bases, leaving 12 bases between the germline ends. Germline-derived CDR1 and CDR2 are MNHNS and SASEGT. The CDR3 has 14 residues. The CDR3 sequence is CASREDLPSYEQYF. The CDR3 nucleotides read TGTGCCAGCAGAGAGGACTTACCCTCCTACGAGCAGTACTTC.

CDR3 residues: CASSTRLAGARPTQYF. The CDR3 bases are TGTGCCAGCAGCACCAGACTAGCGGGTGCCCGCCCAACGCAGTATTTT. V gene TRBV7-2 combines with J gene TRBJ2-3; TRBD2 matches at 10 bases. Germline CDR1 reads SGHTA; CDR2 reads FQGNSA. J was trimmed by 9 bases and V by 5 bases; bases with no gene match: 14. The CDR3 runs to 16 residues.

This clone was observed once. The V gene is TRBV6-1, the J gene TRBJ1-5; D not certain. The germline CDR1 and CDR2 sequences are MNHNS and SASEGT. Trimming removed 6 bases from V and 4 bases from J, with 10 bases in between. This CDR3 spans 13 amino acids. The CDR3 DNA follows: TGTGCCAGCAGATTAGACGGGAATCAGCCCCAGCATTTT. It translates to CASRLDGNQPQHF.

This chain joins TRBV30 and TRBJ2-3; 12 nucleotides agree with TRBD2. Germline lookup yields CDR1 GTSNPN and CDR2 SVGIG (reference sequence). The CDR3 runs 17 residues. V shed 2 bases and J 3 bases; nucleotides not matched to a gene: 9. The chain's CDR3 is CAWSLRRTSGETDTQYF. The CDR3, as DNA: TGTGCCTGGAGTCTCCGAAGGACTAGCGGGGAGACAGATACGCAGTATTTT.

The chain uses TRBV21-1 and TRBJ2-1; TRBD2 is taken as the D call from the table, unchecked against the DNA. TRBV21-1 is a listed pseudogene. The CDR3 is 18 residues long. The CDR3 nucleotides read TGTGCCAGCAGCAAACTAGCACCCCTCAGGAGCTCCTACAATGAGCAGTTCTTC. This encodes CASSKLAPLRSSYNEQFF.

The chain combines TRBV9 with TRBJ1-1; the D gene is possibly TRBD1 (6 bases). V lost 0 bases and J lost 0, with 9 bases in between. Germline CDR1 SGDLS, CDR2 YYNGEE. The CDR3 is 15 residues long. The CDR3 coding sequence is TGTGCCAGCAGCGTAGGGGACACAATGAACACTGAAGCTTTCTTT. It codes for CASSVGDTMNTEAFF.

This chain uses TRBV13 with TRBJ2-7; 7 bases line up with TRBD2. CDR1 is PRHDT and CDR2 is FYEKMQ in the germline V gene (reference sequence). The CDR3 consists of 14 residues. J was trimmed by 4 bases and V by 3 bases; bases with no gene match: 6. CDR3 bases: TGTGCCAGCAGCTTGGGACTACCCCAGTACGAGCAGTACTTC. Protein sequence: CASSLGLPQYEQYF.

This chain joins TRBV2 and TRBJ2-3; perhaps TRBD2 as D (7 bases). The CDR3 has 14 residues. The germline V gene encodes CDR1 SNHLY and CDR2 FYNNEI. Trimming stripped 7 bases from V and 2 bases from J, with 13 bases between. CDR3 DNA: TGTGCCAGCAAAGGGGAGGGGGTCACAGATACGCAGTATTTT. Its translation is CASKGEGVTDTQYF.

The chain joins TRBV6-1 to TRBJ2-5; 8 nucleotides line up with TRBD1. The CDR3 sequence is 13 residues long. With V trimmed by 4 bases and J by 11 bases, 9 bases remained unmatched. Germline V gene data show CDR1 as MNHNS and CDR2 as SASEGT. DNA of the CDR3: TGTGCCAGCAGTGTTCGCAGGGGGCAAGAGCAGTACTTC. The encoded protein is CASSVRRGQEQYF.

The chain recombines TRBV4-1 with TRBJ1-4; D gene ambiguous. CDR3 size: 15 residues. V shed 5 bases and J shed 7 bases, with 17 bases lying between them. Germline CDR1 MGHRA, CDR2 YSYEKL. This CDR3 is CASSSEGNQAEKLFF. The CDR3 DNA reads TGCGCCAGCAGCTCAGAGGGCAACCAAGCTGAAAAACTGTTTTTT.

V usage is TRBV7-3 and J usage is TRBJ2-3, with 7 bases identical to TRBD2. After removal of 6 bases from V and 5 bases from J, the junction contained 20 bases not matched to a gene. This CDR3 contains 18 residues. In germline, CDR1 is SGHTA, CDR2 FQGTGA. The CDR3 region has the DNA TGTGCCAGCAGATTAGGGTTGCCGGGTAGCGGGTCCGGAGATACGCAGTATTTT. It is translated as CASRLGLPGSGSGDTQYF.

V usage is TRBV7-3 and J usage is TRBJ2-1; 11 positions match TRBD2. The CDR3 consists of 24 residues. The junction had 23 bases not matched to a gene; V was cut back by 1 base and J by 0 bases. Germline V gives CDR1 SGHTA, CDR2 FQGTGA. CDR3 coding DNA: TGTGCCAGCAGCTTAATTCCTCATTCGACCTACCCGGGACTAGCGGAAAGCTCCTACAATGAGCAGTTCTTC. Protein product: CASSLIPHSTYPGLAESSYNEQFF.

This sequence joins TRBV9 and TRBJ1-4; 7 bases are a match to TRBD1. This CDR3 spans 17 amino acids. Germline V lookup: CDR1 SGDLS, CDR2 YYNGEE. With V trimmed by 2 bases and J by 3 bases, 10 bases remained unmatched. CDR3: CASSVSTGSLSNEKLFF. The DNA for the CDR3 is TGTGCCAGCAGCGTGTCGACAGGGAGTCTCTCTAATGAAAAACTGTTTTTT.

V and J are TRBV6-5 and TRBJ1-1; 11 nucleotides agree with TRBD1. This CDR3 is built from 14 residues. V was pared by 6 bases and J by 6 bases, with 6 bases of the junction left unmatched. Germline CDR1 is MNHEY and CDR2 is SVGAGI. The CDR3 DNA follows: TGTGCCAGCAGGCGGACAGGGGGCTACCCTGAAGCTTTCTTT. This encodes CASRRTGGYPEAFF.

This clone has a single count. The chain combines TRBV18 with TRBJ2-3, with 14 bases identical to TRBD2. V dropped 4 bases and J dropped 3; count of bases not matched to a gene: 3. There are 16 residues in the CDR3. Germline V gene lookup returns CDR1 KGHSH and CDR2 LQKENI. CDR3 protein: CASSLGTSGSTDTQYF. The CDR3 nucleotides are TGTGCCAGCTCACTGGGGACTAGCGGGAGTACAGATACGCAGTATTTT.

CDR3 in DNA: TGTGCCAGCAGCTTAGCTTCGACTGGGGGGGATGAGCAGTTCTTC. This encodes CASSLASTGGDEQFF. The chain couples TRBV7-6 to TRBJ2-1, with 7 bases that match TRBD2. The V gene end was trimmed by 0 bases and the J gene end by 8 bases; junction bases not matched to a gene: 7. Germline CDR1 is SGHVS and CDR2 is FNYEAQ. This CDR3 comprises 15 residues. Supplemented by reference TRBV7-6 and TRBJ2-1, the full variable domain reads GAGVSQSPRYKVTKRGQDVALRCDPISGHVSLYWYRQALGQGPEFLTYFNYEAQQDKSGLPNDRFSAERPEGSISTLTIQRTEQRDSAMYRCASSLASTGGDEQFFGPGTRLTVL.

The chain uses TRBV18 and TRBJ1-1, with D maybe TRBD1 (6 bases). The CDR3 sequence is 15 residues long. CDR1 and CDR2 from the germline V gene are KGHSH and LQKENI. Trimming left V 0 bases short and J 5 bases short, with 13 bases between. The CDR3 bases are TGTGCCAGCTCACCACCGATTAAGGGGGATACTGAAGCTTTCTTT. Translation gives CASSPPIKGDTEAFF.

The chain has TRBV14 and TRBJ2-3; 7 positions agree with TRBD2. The ends lost 2 bases at V and 1 base at J; junction bases unmatched: 9. The CDR3 has 17 residues. CDR1 is SGHDN and CDR2 is FVKESK in the germline V gene. This CDR3 is CASSQTRSGKRTDTQYF. The CDR3 nucleotides are TGTGCCAGCAGCCAAACGCGAAGCGGGAAACGCACAGATACGCAGTATTTT. The variable domain in full, completed from reference TRBV14 and TRBJ2-3, reads EAGVTQFPSHSVIEKGQTVTLRCDPISGHDNLYWYRRVMGKEIKFLLHFVKESKQDESGMPNNRFLAERTGGTYSTLKVQPAELEDSGVYFCASSQTRSGKRTDTQYFGPGTRLTVL.

The chain carries TRBV4-2 and TRBJ2-2, with 7 bases that match TRBD2. Germline V CDR1 and CDR2: LGHNA, YNFKEQ. This CDR3 region has 13 residues. The junction had 4 bases not matched to a gene; V was cut back by 4 bases and J by 8 bases. DNA of the CDR3: TGTGCCAGCAGCCGAGGGAGGGTGGGGGAGCTGTTTTTT. Translated, it gives CASSRGRVGELFF.

This clone came up once. The chain carries TRBV5-4 and TRBJ2-1, with 7 nucleotides matching TRBD1. Trimming removed 3 bases from V and 0 bases from J; junction bases left unmatched: 6. The germline gives CDR1 SGHNT, CDR2 YYREEE (reference sequence). The CDR3 contains 16 residues. The CDR3 region has the DNA TGTGCCAGCAGCTCTCGGACAGGCCCCTCCTACAATGAGCAGTTCTTC. It specifies CASSSRTGPSYNEQFF. The complete variable domain, with remaining parts taken from reference TRBV5-4 and TRBJ2-1, reads ETGVTQSPTHLIKTRGQQVTLRCSSQSGHNTVSWYQQALGQGPQFIFQYYREEENGRGNFPPRFSGLQFPNYSSELNVNALELDDSALYLCASSSRTGPSYNEQFFGPGTRLTVL.

The rearrangement uses TRBV2 and TRBJ1-1, with 7 bases identical to TRBD1. Germline values: CDR1 SNHLY, CDR2 FYNNEI. The V and J ends lost 8 bases and 4 bases, in that order; junction bases with no gene match: 7. The CDR3 length is 13 residues. The CDR3 here is CASHGAGGTEAFF. CDR3 DNA: TGTGCCAGCCATGGGGCAGGGGGCACTGAAGCTTTCTTT.

V and J are TRBV7-2 and TRBJ2-7, with a tentative D call TRBD2 (6 bases). Germline assignment: CDR1 SGHTA and CDR2 FQGNSA. This CDR3 comprises 15 residues. The ends were cut back, 1 base at V and 3 bases at J, with 13 bases in the middle. DNA of the CDR3: TGTGCCAGCAGCTTAGGCGCGACGGGAGTCTACGAGCAGTACTTC. It codes for CASSLGATGVYEQYF. Full variable domain (remainder filled in from reference TRBV7-2 and TRBJ2-7): GAGVSQSPSNKVTEKGKDVELRCDPISGHTALYWYRQSLGQGLEFLIYFQGNSAPDKSGLPSDRFSAERTGGSVSTLTIQRTQQEDSAVYLCASSLGATGVYEQYFGPGTRLTVT.

The rearrangement joins TRBV30 to TRBJ1-2; TRBD1 might be the D (5 bases). The CDR3 totals 11 residues. CDR1 is GTSNPN and CDR2 is SVGIG in the germline V gene (reference sequence). The V gene lost 5 bases and the J gene lost 4 bases, with 8 bases spanning the gap. The CDR3 nucleotides are TGTGCCTGGGACAGCCCCTATGGCTACACCTTC. Protein product: CAWDSPYGYTF.

The rearrangement uses TRBV7-3 and TRBJ2-6; the D is unclear. Germline V CDR1 and CDR2: SGHTA, FQGTGA. CDR3 length: 15 amino acids. Trimming cost V 5 bases and J 0 bases, with 8 bases left between them. The CDR3 spells CASSPQLSGANVLTF. CDR3 nucleotide sequence: TGTGCCAGCAGCCCACAGCTCTCTGGGGCCAACGTCCTGACTTTC.

As to this clone: At one end the junction does not follow the germline gene, possibly because of a read error. The chain carries TRBV7-9 and TRBJ2-5; perhaps TRBD2 as D (5 bases). This CDR3 comprises 16 residues. Per germline, CDR1 SEHNR and CDR2 FQNEAQ (reference sequence). As DNA, the CDR3 is TGTTCCAGCAGCCCCAGTGGTCCCCGGGGTCCAGAGACCCAGTACTTC. This translates into CSSSPSGPRGPETQYF.